This TCR beta chain was sequenced during a study of regulatory T cells in long-lasting Graves disease. Overall study: Patients met the persistent Graves' disease definition after over 5 years of antithyroid drugs with positive TSH receptor antibodies.

The time point denotes: persistent/refractory GD, antithyroid drugs over 5 years with positive TRAb. RNA isolated from PBMCs was used to make the TCR library. This clonotype has a handful of counts. Its antigen is currently unknown. Overall study findings and caveats: Newly diagnosed disease favored TRBV20-1 and TRBJ2-1 over persistent disease. Persistent Graves' patients had lower TCR diversity than newly diagnosed ones.

Libraries of TCR beta came from iRepertoire HTBI primers plus Arm-PCR of CDR3 regions. Using its own MiXCR run on the multiplex PCR reads, TCRdb lists one record per CDR3 protein. Here the sample spans around 430,000 distinct CDR3 sequences, 20% to 25% being singletons. Germline loops: CDR1 SGHTA, CDR2 FQGNSA. V lost 4 bases and J 6 bases, leaving 10 bases between the germline ends. This CDR3 is 12 amino acids long. The sample consisted of peripheral blood mononuclear cells (PBMCs), taken when the disease was refractory, from a patient treated with antithyroid drugs. The sequence derives from a female donor with Graves disease. The chain joins TRBV7-2 to TRBJ2-7; D is unresolved. For the CDR3, the DNA is TGTGCCAGCAGCTACCCCGAACGCGAGCAGTACTTC. As protein: CASSYPEREQYF.